Following are 22 T cell receptor beta chains from one sample sequenced in a study of blood T cell repertoires in COVID-19. This table comes from immunoSEQ multiplex PCR, and its TCRdb copy is limited to in-frame clones, with some not included. The sample consists of about 290,000 clones, 70% to 90% of them appearing once. Source material: peripheral blood. These receptors were taken from a woman in her 50s with active or convalescent COVID-19.

The chain combines TRBV20-1 with TRBJ2-5, with D tentatively TRBD1 (5 bases). V dropped 3 bases and J dropped 4 bases, with 18 bases sitting between them. The CDR3 has 15 amino acids. Germline loops: CDR1 DFQATT, CDR2 SNEGSKA (reference sequence). The CDR3 DNA reads as TGCAGTGCTAGTGTCGCCCTTGGGGCTGGAGAGACCCAGTACTTC. It translates to CSASVALGAGETQYF.

The V and J genes are TRBV29-1 and TRBJ1-2, with TRBD1 matching 7 bases. CDR1 SQVTM and CDR2 ANQGSEA come from the germline V gene. The CDR3 is made up of 11 amino acids. Trimming removed 6 bases from V and 4 bases from J; junction bases left unmatched: 2. This CDR3 reads CSVRQGYGYTF. The CDR3 DNA sequence: TGCAGCGTCAGACAGGGCTATGGCTACACCTTC.

This chain uses TRBV5-1 with TRBJ2-7; no reliable D call. The V end was cut by 4 bases, the J end by 3 bases, with 14 bases between. The CDR3 extends over 14 amino acids. Germline loops: CDR1 SGHRS, CDR2 YFSETQ. The CDR3 bases are TGCGCCAGCAGCCGAATTAGATTCATCTACGAGCAGTACTTC. It encodes CASSRIRFIYEQYF. The full variable domain, in which reference TRBV5-1 and TRBJ2-7 provide the parts outside the CDR3, is KAGVTQTPRYLIKTRGQQVTLSCSPISGHRSVSWYQQTPGQGLQFLFEYFSETQRNKGNFPGRFSGRQFSNSRSEMNVSTLELGDSALYLCASSRIRFIYEQYFGPGTRLTVT.

In this sample, this clone turned up a few times. This chain joins TRBV6-6 and TRBJ1-5, with TRBD1 matching 8 bases. Per germline, CDR1 MNHNY and CDR2 SVGAGI (reference sequence). The CDR3 contains 15 residues. V lost 7 bases and J lost 2; bases outside the gene matches: 7. For the CDR3, the DNA is TGTGCCAGCATCCTGGACAGGGCCGGCAATCAGCCCCAGCATTTT. Protein product: CASILDRAGNQPQHF.

The chain recombines TRBV12-5 with TRBJ2-1; perhaps TRBD2 as D (5 bases). The CDR3 loop spans 15 amino acids. The ends were cut back, 0 bases at V and 7 bases at J, with 13 bases in the middle. The germline V gene has CDR1 LGHNT and CDR2 FRNRAP. The CDR3 reads CASGLVGSGRNEQFF. For the CDR3, the DNA is TGTGCTAGTGGTTTGGTGGGGTCGGGGAGAAATGAGCAGTTCTTC.

This clone was observed a handful of times. This chain connects TRBV6-5 to TRBJ1-3; D is uncertain. Germline V CDR1 and CDR2: MNHEY, SVGAGI. There are 13 residues in the CDR3. V was clipped by 2 bases and J by 1 base, with 3 bases between them. The DNA for the CDR3 is TGTGCCAGCAGTTACCGGTCTGGAAACACCATATATTTT. Amino acid sequence: CASSYRSGNTIYF.

This clone was counted at least ten times. The chain carries TRBV2 and TRBJ2-5, with D possibly matching TRBD1 (7 bases). The CDR3 extends over 15 amino acids. Germline assignment: CDR1 SNHLY and CDR2 FYNNEI. V was trimmed by 3 bases and J by 5 bases, leaving 16 bases between them. CDR3 residues: CASSENRGGGETQYF. Here the CDR3 DNA reads TGTGCCAGCAGTGAGAACAGGGGAGGTGGGGAGACCCAGTACTTC.

The V and J genes are TRBV19 and TRBJ1-1, with TRBD1 matching over 9 bases. Germline V CDR1 and CDR2: LNHDA, SQIVND (reference sequence). V was pared by 5 bases and J by 3 bases, with 13 bases of the junction left unmatched. This CDR3 is 17 amino acids long. The CDR3 is CASSPRPGTGRYTEAFF. The CDR3 DNA follows: TGTGCCAGTAGTCCACGTCCCGGGACAGGGAGGTACACTGAAGCTTTCTTT.

The rearrangement joins TRBV7-3 to TRBJ2-1; TRBD2 is a possible D gene (5 bases). Germline CDR1 reads SGHTA; CDR2 reads FQGTGA. V was pared by 0 bases and J by 9 bases, with 12 bases between. CDR3 size: 14 residues. CDR3 in DNA: TGTGCCAGCAGCTTAACGGCGGCTAGCAGTGAGCAGTTCTTC. This codes for CASSLTAASSEQFF.

The V and J genes are TRBV3-1 (or the pseudogene TRBV3-2) and TRBJ2-4; tentative D call: TRBD2 (6 bases). V was pared by 3 bases and J by 2 bases, with 11 bases between. Germline CDR1 LGHDT, CDR2 YNNKEL (reference sequence). The CDR3 length is 15 residues. The CDR3 sequence: CASSQQGGPKNIQYF. DNA for the CDR3: TGTGCCAGCAGCCAGCAGGGAGGACCCAAAAACATTCAGTACTTC.

This clone was recorded many times. The chain combines TRBV2 with TRBJ2-1, with 11 bases identical to TRBD2. Germline trimming cut 4 bases from V and 9 bases from J; bases unmatched to any gene: 5. The CDR3 is made up of 14 amino acids. Per germline, CDR1 SNHLY and CDR2 FYNNEI. The CDR3 region is CASSVLAGVGEQFF. CDR3 DNA: TGTGCCAGCAGTGTACTAGCGGGAGTGGGTGAGCAGTTCTTC.

J is TRBJ1-2 and V is TRBV10-1; 8 nucleotides align to TRBD1. V shed 2 bases and J 5 bases; nucleotides not matched to a gene: 10. This CDR3 comprises 16 residues. Germline CDR1 reads WNHNN; CDR2 reads SYGVQD (reference sequence). CDR3 region: CASSEPGQGHKYGYTF. The CDR3 coding sequence is TGCGCCAGCAGTGAGCCCGGACAGGGTCATAAGTATGGCTACACCTTC.

V and J are TRBV5-6 and TRBJ2-3; 10 positions match TRBD1. The germline V gene has CDR1 SGHDT and CDR2 YYEEEE. The CDR3 is made up of 15 amino acids. After removal of 2 bases from V and 4 bases from J, the junction contained 4 bases not matched to a gene. The CDR3 nucleotides read TGTGCCAGCAGCTTACGGGACAGGGGTGCAGATACGCAGTATTTT. Protein product: CASSLRDRGADTQYF.

V is TRBV15 and J is TRBJ2-1; D remains unclear. Trimming left V 5 bases short and J 0 bases short, with 8 bases between. CDR3 length equals 14 residues. Germline loops: CDR1 LNHNV, CDR2 YYDKDF (reference sequence). The CDR3 coding sequence is TGTGCCACCAGCCCAGGTAGCTCCTACAATGAGCAGTTCTTC. This gives the protein CATSPGSSYNEQFF.

The rearrangement links TRBV6-1 to TRBJ1-1, with TRBD1 matching over 9 bases. V shed 1 base, J shed 11 bases, and the junction held 2 bases outside the gene matches. From germline, CDR1 is MNHNS and CDR2 SASEGT. This CDR3 region has 12 residues. Here the CDR3 reads CASSEGDRVAFF. In DNA, the CDR3 is TGTGCCAGCAGTGAAGGGGACAGGGTGGCTTTCTTT.

The J gene is TRBJ2-2, the V gene TRBV7-9; TRBD2 matches 10 bases. V shed 3 bases and J 6 bases; nucleotides not matched to a gene: 10. The CDR3 consists of 17 residues. Germline lookup yields CDR1 SEHNR and CDR2 FQNEAQ (reference sequence). The CDR3 coding sequence is TGTGCCAGCAGCTTCGGGCTAGCGGGAGTTGGAGCCGGGGAGCTGTTTTTT. Its translation: CASSFGLAGVGAGELFF.

The rearrangement joins TRBV19 to TRBJ1-1, with 11 bases identical to TRBD1. Germline V gene data show CDR1 as LNHDA and CDR2 as SQIVND (reference sequence). The junction had 8 bases not matched to a gene; V was cut back by 4 bases and J by 4 bases. The length of the CDR3 is 16 residues. CDR3 nucleotide sequence: TGTGCCAGTAGTACCCCCGGACAGGGGGCGAGCACTGAAGCTTTCTTT. Amino acids: CASSTPGQGASTEAFF.

V is TRBV19 and J is TRBJ1-1, with 7 nucleotides matching TRBD1. V lost 5 bases and J lost 4; bases outside the gene matches: 13. The CDR3 runs to 16 residues. The germline V gene encodes CDR1 LNHDA and CDR2 SQIVND (reference sequence). CDR3 sequence reads: CASSPQGLREGTEAFF. The CDR3 nucleotides are TGTGCCAGTAGTCCACAGGGGCTCAGAGAAGGCACTGAAGCTTTCTTT.

In this sample, this clone turned up once. V is TRBV4-1 and J is TRBJ1-1; D unresolved. Germline values: CDR1 MGHRA, CDR2 YSYEKL. The CDR3 sequence is 16 residues long. The V end lost 1 base, the J end lost 0 bases, and 12 bases lay between the germline ends. DNA for the CDR3: TGCGCCAGCAGCCAAGCCCGGGTCGGGTTGAACACTGAAGCTTTCTTT. This translates into CASSQARVGLNTEAFF.

The CDR3 spells CASSIKSSGSNEQFF. The CDR3 DNA is TGTGCCAGTAGTATAAAGTCTAGCGGGAGCAATGAGCAGTTCTTC. V usage is TRBV19 and J usage is TRBJ2-1, with TRBD2 identical over 10 bases. CDR1 is LNHDA and CDR2 is SQIVND in the germline V gene (reference sequence). The trim removed 2 bases at V and 6 bases at J, leaving 4 bases unmatched. CDR3 length: 15 amino acids.

The chain combines TRBV7-8 with TRBJ2-2; TRBD2 is a possible D gene (6 bases). Germline CDR1 SGHVS, CDR2 FQNEAQ. The V gene lost 2 bases and the J gene lost 0 bases, with 19 bases spanning the gap. This CDR3 is 19 amino acids long. The CDR3 DNA is TGTGCCAGCAGCTTATACGTCTCAAATTGGGACTCGAACACCGGGGAGCTGTTTTTT. Residues: CASSLYVSNWDSNTGELFF.

The chain employs TRBV5-4 and TRBJ2-2, with a tentative D call TRBD2 (6 bases). CDR1 SGHNT and CDR2 YYREEE come from the germline V gene (reference sequence). Trimming stripped 2 bases from V and 1 base from J, with 9 bases between. The CDR3 length is 15 residues. CDR3 protein: CASSFRDWNTGELFF. The CDR3 DNA is TGTGCCAGCAGCTTCCGGGACTGGAACACCGGGGAGCTGTTTTTT.